Listed below are T cell receptor beta chains from one sample, sequenced in a study of blood T cell repertoires in COVID-19. Libraries were prepared by immunoSEQ multiplex PCR; TCRdb keeps only in-frame clonotypes and omits some of them. The sample has a few hundred thousand clones; 87% are singletons. Sequencing used PBMCs or T cells enriched from blood (not recorded which). The receptors originated from a man aged 18 to 35 with acute COVID-19. CDR3s include the opening cysteine and the closing phenylalanine or tryptophan. Each record gives: CDR3 length, J gene, V gene, D gene, CDR3 protein, CDR3 DNA. The D gene is left open where the match is weak.

>18|TRBJ1-5|TRBV28|TRBD1
CASSRPFFHRGQGQPQHF
TGTGCCAGCAGTCGCCCGTTCTTCCACAGGGGGCAAGGGCAGCCCCAGCATTTT
>12|TRBJ2-5|TRBV2|-
CASSVEAETQYF
TGTGCCAGCAGTGTTGAAGCGGAGACCCAGTACTTC
>12|TRBJ2-1|TRBV4-2|-
CASSQVFNEQFF
TGTGCCAGCAGCCAAGTATTCAATGAGCAGTTCTTC
>13|TRBJ1-1|TRBV5-8|-
CASSLRAGTEAFF
TGTGCCAGCAGCTTGCGGGCGGGCACTGAAGCTTTCTTT
>14|TRBJ1-1|TRBV5-4|-
CASSRSTFRTEAFF
TGTGCCAGCAGCCGAAGTACATTCAGGACTGAAGCTTTCTTT
>18|TRBJ2-3|TRBV9|TRBD2
CASSADLLAGGGTDTQYF
TGTGCCAGCAGTGCAGATCTACTAGCGGGAGGCGGCACAGATACGCAGTATTTT
>18|TRBJ1-2|TRBV3-1/TRBV3-2|-
CASSQDYWRAGFPYGYTF
TGTGCCAGCAGCCAAGATTATTGGCGGGCGGGCTTCCCCTATGGCTACACCTTC
>15|TRBJ1-1|TRBV5-1|TRBD1
CASSLTGTGSTEAFF
TGCGCCAGCAGCCTCACCGGGACAGGGAGCACTGAAGCTTTCTTT
>13|TRBJ2-3|TRBV29-1|-
CSVSQGLADTQYF
TGCAGCGTGAGTCAGGGGCTCGCAGATACGCAGTATTTT
>17|TRBJ2-3|TRBV5-4|TRBD1
CASSYLLTGFLADTQYF
TGTGCCAGCAGCTATTTACTGACAGGGTTTTTGGCAGATACGCAGTATTTT
>15|TRBJ2-5|TRBV29-1|TRBD1
CSAQGASTDRETQYF
TGCAGCGCCCAGGGGGCTTCGACCGATCGGGAGACCCAGTACTTC
>15|TRBJ2-3|TRBV5-1|-
CASAVYGTSTDTQYF
TGCGCCAGCGCGGTCTACGGAACTAGCACAGATACGCAGTATTTT
>15|TRBJ2-5|TRBV13|-
CASSPSSSGQETQYF
TGTGCCAGCAGCCCCAGTAGTAGCGGTCAAGAGACCCAGTACTTC
>14|TRBJ2-2|TRBV28|TRBD1
CASSLPGGTGELFF
TGTGCCAGCAGTTTACCAGGGGGTACCGGGGAGCTGTTTTTT
>14|TRBJ1-6|TRBV28|-
CASSLSGETSPLHF
TGTGCCAGCAGTTTATCCGGGGAAACTTCACCCCTCCACTTT
>15|TRBJ1-3|TRBV11-3|-
CASSYNIFSGNTIYF
TGTGCCAGCAGCTACAACATCTTCTCTGGAAACACCATATATTTT
>14|TRBJ2-7|TRBV7-8|TRBD1
CASSLRGPLDEQYF
TGTGCCAGCAGCCTCAGGGGGCCTCTTGACGAGCAGTACTTC
>18|TRBJ1-2|TRBV27|TRBD1
CASSLPPDREVEHYGYTF
TGTGCCAGCAGTTTACCTCCGGACAGGGAGGTAGAGCACTATGGCTACACCTTC
>14|TRBJ1-1|TRBV2|-
CASSDEELYTEAFF
TGTGCCAGCAGTGACGAAGAGTTGTACACTGAAGCTTTCTTT
>13|TRBJ2-1|TRBV9|-
CASSVGDYNEQFF
TGTGCCAGCAGCGTAGGAGACTACAATGAGCAGTTCTTC